Shown below are 10 T cell receptor beta chains from a single sample sequenced in a study of control samples from healthy donors and cancer patients (TCRdb year 2020). The protocol used for the library was the immunoSEQ multiplex PCR assay. TCRdb retrieved this table from immuneACCESS and kept in-frame rearrangements only. Not all clones are present; in checked studies, unresolved V genes account for under half, and no reason is known for the remainder. The sample contains 120,000 to 150,000 clones, less than 95% of them found a single time. 7.1% of the sample is held by the ten biggest clonotypes. Sequencing was performed on blood. These TCRs come from a man aged 18 to 29 in good health.

The chain links TRBV7-7 to TRBJ2-5; 8 positions agree with TRBD2. V was clipped by 1 base and J by 1 base; unmatched bases: 8. Germline values: CDR1 SSHAT, CDR2 FNYEAQ (reference sequence). The CDR3 has 17 amino acids. This chain's CDR3 is CASSLGDGGEGQETQYF. In DNA, the CDR3 is TGTGCCAGCAGCTTAGGGGACGGGGGGGAAGGCCAAGAGACCCAGTACTTC.

This chain uses TRBV5-5 with TRBJ1-4; maybe TRBD1 (5 bases). The CDR3 runs to 16 residues. V dropped 2 bases and J dropped 6 bases, with 17 bases sitting between them. Germline values: CDR1 SGHKS, CDR2 YYEKEE (reference sequence). CDR3: CASSLSPAGGDEKLFF. The CDR3 nucleotides read TGTGCCAGCAGCTTATCTCCAGCCGGGGGGGATGAAAAACTGTTTTTT. The complete variable domain, with remaining parts taken from reference TRBV5-5 and TRBJ1-4, reads DAGVTQSPTHLIKTRGQQVTLRCSPISGHKSVSWYQQVLGQGPQFIFQYYEKEERGRGNFPDRFSARQFPNYSSELNVNALLLGDSALYLCASSLSPAGGDEKLFFGSGTQLSVL.

This chain joins TRBV29-1 and TRBJ1-5, with 7 bases that match TRBD1. From germline, CDR1 is SQVTM and CDR2 ANQGSEA. V shed 7 bases and J 5 bases; nucleotides not matched to a gene: 8. There are 13 residues in the CDR3. The CDR3 is CSAKTGVHQPQHF. The CDR3 region has the DNA TGCAGCGCAAAAACAGGGGTTCATCAGCCCCAGCATTTT.

The chain's CDR3 is CASSPPVGSYNEQFF. The CDR3 DNA sequence: TGTGCCAGCAGCCCCCCTGTAGGGTCCTACAATGAGCAGTTCTTC. The chain couples TRBV13 to TRBJ2-1; D unresolved. Germline V gene sequence: CDR1 PRHDT, CDR2 FYEKMQ (reference sequence). CDR3 size: 15 residues. With 5 bases removed from V and 1 base from J, the gap between germline ends came to 12 bases.

This chain uses TRBV6-2 or TRBV6-3 with TRBJ1-2; 9 bases match TRBD1. Germline V gene lookup returns CDR1 MNHEY and CDR2 SVGEGT. Germline trimming cut 4 bases from V and 5 bases from J; bases unmatched to any gene: 8. This CDR3 has 15 amino acids. In DNA form, the CDR3 reads TGTGCCAGCAGTTCAAGCCCCGGACAGGGGTATGGCTACACCTTC. It codes for CASSSSPGQGYGYTF.

The chain links TRBV7-6 to TRBJ2-5; D is possibly TRBD2 (5 bases). V lost 5 bases, J lost 0 bases, and 10 bases lay in between. The CDR3 is 14 residues long. Germline-derived CDR1 and CDR2 are SGHVS and FNYEAQ. For the CDR3, the DNA is TGTGCCAGCAGCCAAGCGGAGTACCAAGAGACCCAGTACTTC. Translating gives CASSQAEYQETQYF.

V gene TRBV9 combines with J gene TRBJ2-2, with TRBD1 matching 10 bases. Trimming removed 3 bases from V and 5 bases from J; junction bases left unmatched: 4. CDR1 and CDR2 from the germline V gene are SGDLS and YYNGEE. This CDR3 comprises 15 residues. CDR3 protein: CASSARTGGTGELFF. The CDR3 DNA reads as TGTGCCAGCAGCGCACGGACAGGGGGGACCGGGGAGCTGTTTTTT.

The chain couples TRBV5-6 to TRBJ2-3; a weak D match, TRBD2 (5 bases). This CDR3 is 12 amino acids long. The V and J ends lost 4 bases and 8 bases respectively, with 11 bases between them. In germline, CDR1 is SGHDT, CDR2 YYEEEE. In DNA form, the CDR3 reads TGTGCCAGCAGCGGCGGGTGGCGTACGCAGTATTTT. The encoded protein is CASSGGWRTQYF. Full variable domain (outside the CDR3, taken from reference TRBV5-6 and TRBJ2-3): DAGVTQSPTHLIKTRGQQVTLRCSPKSGHDTVSWYQQALGQGPQFIFQYYEEEERQRGNFPDRFSGHQFPNYSSELNVNALLLGDSALYLCASSGGWRTQYFGPGTRLTVL.

This chain links TRBV9 with TRBJ1-1; TRBD1 agrees at 7 bases. The ends lost 4 bases at V and 11 bases at J; junction bases unmatched: 8. Germline-derived CDR1 and CDR2 are SGDLS and YYNGEE. This CDR3 has 12 amino acids. CDR3 bases: TGTGCCAGCAGCCCAGGGGGGGCTCCGGCTTTCTTT. Translated, it gives CASSPGGAPAFF.

This chain links TRBV2 with TRBJ1-1; a weak D match, TRBD1 (6 bases). The CDR3 sequence is 13 residues long. Trimming took off 5 bases at V and 4 bases at J, with 11 bases between the two ends. The germline gives CDR1 SNHLY, CDR2 FYNNEI. The CDR3: CASSQGGFTEAFF. For the CDR3, the DNA is TGTGCCAGCAGTCAAGGGGGGTTCACTGAAGCTTTCTTT.